This TCR beta chain is from a study of T cell responses to AZD1222 COVID-19 vaccine listed by TCRdb under 2021. Background for the entire study: A total of roughly 240 trial participants underwent TCR sequencing, of whom some 210 received two doses of AZD1222 and 26 received two doses of the MenACWY control vaccine. Trial participants were enrolled into age subgroups of 18-55, 56-69 and 70-plus years, which contained approximately 150, 28 and 58 TCR-sequenced participants, respectively.

The CDR3 regions of human TCRbeta chains were analyzed by immunosequencing. The paper's data handling went like this. TCRs in the repertoires were matched against a reference library of SARS-CoV-2-specific TCRs that had been generated with the MIRA antigen-specificity platform. Breadth was defined as the fraction of unique TCRs that were SARS-CoV-2-associated, and depth was defined as the fraction of total T cells that were SARS-CoV-2-associated. Using the MIRA data, every spike-specific TCR was mapped to the spike region that the TCR reacted to and assigned to either a CD4 or a CD8 class. Log10-transformed breadth and depth values were compared by one-way ANOVA with Sidak's multiple comparisons tests. TCRdb stores this immuneACCESS table with in-frame sequences only. Part of the clones is absent; in the studies checked, under half of the shortfall reflects unresolved V genes, and no reason is known for the rest. V and J calls and clone size come straight from that table; D and trimming were deduced from the DNA. The table for this sample lists tens of thousands of clones; about 85% of them were counted only once. 4.5% of the sample comes from the top ten.

In the case of this clone: Its target antigen remains unknown. No clone much larger than this one lies a single base away; base qualities are absent.

Interpreted using the paper, the time point label stands for: about 28 days (+/-7) after the second vaccine dose. AZD1222 recipients given second doses at about 4 weeks or at about 12 weeks were pooled, since spike-specific TCR depth and breadth were not found to differ between the two schedules. The vaccinee samples were drawn from two UK trials, COV001 and COV002, one of which was a single-blind randomized controlled phase 2/3 trial testing AZD1222 (ChAdOx1 nCoV-19) in healthy adults. For TCRbeta chain sequencing, PBMC samples were collected from trial participants at day 0 and at day 28 after the second dose. The germline V gene (reference sequence) supplies CDR1 WNHNN and CDR2 SYGVQD. Trimming leaves V shorter by 3 bases and J shorter by 6 bases, with the junction holding 10 bases beyond the gene matches. There are 16 amino acids in the CDR3, from cysteine to phenylalanine inclusive. Just CDR3 DNA is preserved here, 48 bases in frame from base 1.

Study-wide findings and limitations: Nearly half of unique spike-specific TCRs reportedly recognized epitopes outside regions mutated in the B.1.351 and B.1.1.7 variants. Only 5 to 7 AZD1222 recipients were SARS-CoV-2 seropositive at baseline, limiting conclusions about previously exposed vaccinees. A significant rise in spike-specific TCR breadth and depth was observed after two AZD1222 doses relative to day 0 and relative to MenACWY recipients. In the small 56-69-year group, the increase in depth fell short of significance, most likely because of low power. Because no day 14 peak-response samples were available, repertoires were characterized only after the peak T cell response. CD4 TCRs associated with the vaccine covered the entire spike protein, and the dominant responses were in regions 160-218 and 743-854. Most participants were white British and females outnumbered males, and the authors suggested that clonal diversity may have been underestimated.

The V gene is TRBV10-1 and the J gene is TRBJ2-5, with 10 bases aligning to TRBD2. Source: peripheral blood, taken 28 days after the second AZD1222 dose. This clonotype originated in an adult who received the AZD1222 COVID-19 vaccine. The DNA sequence reads TGCGCCAGCAGTGATATGGCTAGCGGGAGTAGACAGACCCAGTACTTC. Translated, this gives CASSDMASGSRQTQYF.